This TCR beta chain was recovered during a study of blood T cell repertoires in COVID-19. Study information: The study drew acute and convalescent COVID-19 samples from the United States, Italy and Spain.

Germline values: CDR1 SQVTM, CDR2 ANQGSEA. The ends were cut back, 3 bases at V and 4 bases at J, with 3 bases in the middle. This CDR3 region has 10 residues. Original processing notes: Amplified reference gene primers provided the basis for estimating nucleated cell counts. Measured with immunoSEQ multiplex PCR; TCRdb has only the in-frame clones, and not every one. For V, J and clone size, that table is used; D and trimming come from the DNA. Of 230,000 or so clones listed, approximately 88% were seen once; the top ten hold around 2.5%. The receptor's source is a woman aged 40 to 55 with acute COVID-19. This chain joins TRBV29-1 and TRBJ1-1; unclear D gene. Sequencing was done on a sample of PBMCs or T cells enriched from blood (not recorded which). The CDR3 loop is CSVDGTEAFF. DNA of the CDR3: TGCAGCGTTGACGGCACTGAAGCTTTCTTT.